Listed below are T cell receptor beta chains from one sample, sequenced in a study of shared clonotypes between healthy human individuals. The repertoire was sequenced with immunoSEQ multiplex PCR; TCRdb's copy has only in-frame clones and lacks some. The sample consists of hundreds of thousands of clones, about 96% of them appearing once. Sample: naive CD4+ T cells sorted from blood. These receptors all stem from a woman aged 30 to 39 in good health. Each CDR3 is given with its conserved first and last residue. Each record gives: V gene, J gene, D gene, clone size, CDR3 DNA, CDR3 protein. A D gene is named only where the DNA matches it firmly. Expanded clones are given a class, and other clones once, few, many or no size at all.

V: TRBV5-4; J: TRBJ2-7; D: TRBD1; size: NA; DNA: TGTGCCAGCAGCTTGGGACAGGGGGCTTCCTACGAGCAGTACTTC; CDR3: CASSLGQGASYEQYF
V: TRBV9; J: TRBJ2-1; D: TRBD2; size: NA; DNA: TGTGCCAGCAGCGTAGCTAGCGGGATTAACAATGAGCAGTTCTTC; CDR3: CASSVASGINNEQFF
V: TRBV5-1; J: TRBJ1-1; D: NA; size: NA; DNA: TGCGCCAGCAGCTCAGCCCAGTTCTTGAACACTGAAGCTTTCTTT; CDR3: CASSSAQFLNTEAFF
V: TRBV6-1; J: TRBJ2-7; D: TRBD1; size: NA; DNA: TGTGCCAGCAGTGAAGAGAGAGGGGGCATCTACGAGCAGTACTTC; CDR3: CASSEERGGIYEQYF
V: TRBV5-5; J: TRBJ2-7; D: NA; size: NA; DNA: TGTGCCAGCAGAGAACCCGGGAGAACCTACGAGCAGTACTTC; CDR3: CASREPGRTYEQYF
V: TRBV10-3; J: TRBJ1-5; D: NA; size: once; DNA: TGTGCCATCAGTGAGTCCACAGCCCGGTGGCCCCAGCATTTT; CDR3: CAISESTARWPQHF
V: TRBV6-6; J: TRBJ1-5; D: TRBD1; size: NA; DNA: TGTGCCAGCAGCCGACAGGGGGCGGGTGGTAATCAGCCCCAGCATTTT; CDR3: CASSRQGAGGNQPQHF
V: TRBV29-1; J: TRBJ2-7; D: TRBD2; size: NA; DNA: TGCAGCGTTCAGACTAGCGTCCTCTACGAGCAGTACTTC; CDR3: CSVQTSVLYEQYF
V: TRBV27; J: TRBJ1-5; D: NA; size: NA; DNA: TGTGCCAGCAGTTTGACAAAACATCAGCCCCAGCATTTT; CDR3: CASSLTKHQPQHF
V: TRBV7-7; J: TRBJ2-1; D: NA; size: NA; DNA: TGTGCCAGCAGCTTAGACAGGGTGGTCAATGAGCAGTTCTTC; CDR3: CASSLDRVVNEQFF
V: TRBV6-6; J: TRBJ1-1; D: TRBD1; size: NA; DNA: TGTGCCAGCAGTTACGACAGGGGGCGCACTGAAGCTTTCTTT; CDR3: CASSYDRGRTEAFF
V: TRBV7-9; J: TRBJ2-7; D: NA; size: NA; DNA: TGTGCCAGCAGCTCACTAGGTTCCTACGAGCAGTACTTC; CDR3: CASSSLGSYEQYF
V: TRBV7-6; J: TRBJ2-2; D: NA; size: NA; DNA: TGTGCCAGCAGCTTAGGAGGGAACACCGGGGAGCTGTTTTTT; CDR3: CASSLGGNTGELFF
V: TRBV7-2; J: TRBJ2-1; D: NA; size: once; DNA: TGTGCCAGCAGCTTAAAACGGGGGAGTGGCGGTGAGCAGTTCTTC; CDR3: CASSLKRGSGGEQFF
V: TRBV5-1; J: TRBJ2-5; D: NA; size: NA; DNA: TGCGCCAGCAGCCCGGGGGAGACCCAGTACTTC; CDR3: CASSPGETQYF
V: TRBV7-9; J: TRBJ1-5; D: NA; size: NA; DNA: TGTGCCAGCAGCCCAGAGGAAGGTCAGCCCCAGCATTTT; CDR3: CASSPEEGQPQHF
V: TRBV4-1; J: TRBJ2-1; D: TRBD2; size: NA; DNA: TGCGCCAGCAGCCAGGAAGCGGGAGGAGCGTTGGGTGAGCAGTTCTTC; CDR3: CASSQEAGGALGEQFF
V: TRBV28; J: TRBJ2-3; D: NA; size: NA; DNA: TGTGCCTCGGGGGATACGCAGTATTTT; CDR3: CASGDTQYF
V: TRBV28; J: TRBJ2-3; D: NA; size: NA; DNA: TGTGCCAGCGGTTGGAGGTCGGATACGCAGTATTTT; CDR3: CASGWRSDTQYF
V: TRBV28; J: TRBJ1-2; D: NA; size: once; DNA: TGTGCCAGCAGTTTGAGGGGTAGGGGCTACACCTTC; CDR3: CASSLRGRGYTF
V: TRBV28; J: TRBJ1-5; D: TRBD1; size: NA; DNA: TGTGCCAGCAGGGCGGGACAGCGCCTTCGTCGGTATCAGCCCCAGCATTTT; CDR3: CASRAGQRLRRYQPQHF
V: TRBV7-9; J: TRBJ2-3; D: NA; size: NA; DNA: TGTGCCAGCAGCATCGTACAGGGTTGGAGCACAGATACGCAGTATTTT; CDR3: CASSIVQGWSTDTQYF
V: TRBV2; J: TRBJ2-7; D: TRBD2; size: NA; DNA: TGTGCCAGCGGACTAGCGGGAGTTGAGAACTCCTACGAGCAGTACTTC; CDR3: CASGLAGVENSYEQYF
V: TRBV7-9; J: TRBJ2-5; D: NA; size: NA; DNA: TGTGCCAGCAGCCCAGGAGGAAAGGAGACCCAGTACTTC; CDR3: CASSPGGKETQYF
V: TRBV6-4; J: TRBJ2-1; D: TRBD2; size: NA; DNA: TGTGCCAGCAGTAACGATCTAGCGGGTTTCAATGAGCAGTTCTTC; CDR3: CASSNDLAGFNEQFF
V: TRBV9; J: TRBJ1-1; D: NA; size: NA; DNA: TGTGCCAGCAGCGTAGATCCAGGTACGAACACTGAAGCTTTCTTT; CDR3: CASSVDPGTNTEAFF
V: TRBV10-2; J: TRBJ2-6; D: TRBD1; size: NA; DNA: TGCGCCAGCAGAAGCGGACAGGGGTTGGTTTCTGGGGCCAACGTCCTGACTTTC; CDR3: CASRSGQGLVSGANVLTF
V: TRBV25-1; J: TRBJ1-1; D: NA; size: NA; DNA: TGTGCCAGCAGTGATCGTCAGCGCGCTGAAGCTTTCTTT; CDR3: CASSDRQRAEAFF
V: TRBV6-5; J: TRBJ2-1; D: TRBD1; size: NA; DNA: TGTGCCAGCAGTTACTCGGGACAGGGATACAATGAGCAGTTCTTC; CDR3: CASSYSGQGYNEQFF
V: TRBV11-2; J: TRBJ2-5; D: TRBD2; size: NA; DNA: TGTGCCAGCAGCCCCCCCCCGGGACTAGCGGTTACGGCCCAGTACTTC; CDR3: CASSPPPGLAVTAQYF
V: TRBV23-1; J: TRBJ2-5; D: TRBD1; size: NA; DNA: TGCGCCAGCGGACAGGGGGCACGGGAGACCCAGTACTTC; CDR3: CASGQGARETQYF
V: TRBV6-5; J: TRBJ2-7; D: TRBD2; size: NA; DNA: TGTGCCAGCAGAGGACTAGCGGGAAGCGACGAGCAGTACTTC; CDR3: CASRGLAGSDEQYF
V: TRBV28; J: TRBJ2-7; D: TRBD2; size: NA; DNA: TGTGCCAGCAGTTTAGCGTTCGGACTAGCGGGAACCTACGAGCAGTACTTC; CDR3: CASSLAFGLAGTYEQYF
V: TRBV11-2; J: TRBJ2-7; D: TRBD2; size: NA; DNA: TGTGCCAGCAGTAGAGGACTAGCGGGAGGGCCGGGGTACGAGCAGTACTTC; CDR3: CASSRGLAGGPGYEQYF
V: TRBV7-9; J: TRBJ2-7; D: TRBD1; size: NA; DNA: TGTGCCAGCAGCTGGGGGACAGGGTCCGGCGAGCAGTACTTC; CDR3: CASSWGTGSGEQYF
V: TRBV6-6; J: TRBJ2-1; D: NA; size: NA; DNA: TGTGCCAGCAGTTACGGACCTGCCTATGAGGGACCCCCTCAGTTCTTC; CDR3: CASSYGPAYEGPPQFF